The T cell receptor (beta chain) described here comes from a study of T cells in Graves' hyperthyroidism and ophthalmopathy. Study findings and constraints: Stable hyperthyroidism was separated from ophthalmopathy by a model based on 13 V-J features.

TCR beta CDR3 regions were amplified from RNA transcripts. A first-round RT-PCR of the TCR CDR3 used the HTBI primer set. A single record per CDR3 protein comes from TCRdb applying MiXCR to the multiplex PCR reads. The sample has about 580,000 distinct CDR3 sequences; about half are singletons. Remarks on this clonotype: The antigen remains unidentified.

This CDR3 has 14 amino acids. V lost 5 bases, J lost 2 bases, and 13 bases lay in between. Germline CDR1 SQVTM, CDR2 ANQGSEA. The receptor's source is a woman aged 18-35 years with Graves' hyperthyroidism. The sample taken for sequencing was peripheral blood or thyroid tissue (not recorded which). This chain joins TRBV29-1 and TRBJ1-3, with D perhaps matching TRBD1 (6 bases). CDR3 sequence (DNA): TGCAGCGTTCAACAGGGTATGGCTGGAAACACCATATATTTT. Its protein is CSVQQGMAGNTIYF.